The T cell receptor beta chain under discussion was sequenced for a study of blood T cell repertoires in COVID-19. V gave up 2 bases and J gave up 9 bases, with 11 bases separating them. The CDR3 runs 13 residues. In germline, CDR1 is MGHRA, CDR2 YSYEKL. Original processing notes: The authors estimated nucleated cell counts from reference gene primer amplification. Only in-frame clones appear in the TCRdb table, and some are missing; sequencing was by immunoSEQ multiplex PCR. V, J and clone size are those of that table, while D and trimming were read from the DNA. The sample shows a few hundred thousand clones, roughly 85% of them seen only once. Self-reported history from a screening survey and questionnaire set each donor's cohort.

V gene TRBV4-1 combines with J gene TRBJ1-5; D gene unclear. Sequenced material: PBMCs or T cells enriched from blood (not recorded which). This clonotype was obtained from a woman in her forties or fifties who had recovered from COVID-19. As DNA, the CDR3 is TGCGCCAGCAGCCAAATATTTAACGGGCCCCAGCATTTT. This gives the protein CASSQIFNGPQHF.